These 20 T cell receptor beta chains originate from one sample sequenced in a study of T-cell reconstitution after alpha-beta-depleted transplantation in children. For TCRbeta, the library was prepared with unique molecular identifiers. TCRdb independently ran MiXCR on the PCR reads; one entry per CDR3 protein. The sample records hundreds of thousands of distinct CDR3 sequences, around 15% being singletons. The specimen was PBMCs, mostly from graft donor cells, collected 360 days after TCRalphabeta/CD19-depleted stem cell transplant. Receptor source: a male patient aged 2-10 years who had a stem cell transplant for acute lymphoblastic leukemia, so the T cells may come from the graft donor.

This clonotype was picked up many times. This chain uses TRBV12-3 or TRBV12-4 with TRBJ2-1, with 12 nucleotides matching TRBD2. Trimming at V came to 6 bases and at J to 7 bases, leaving 4 bases not matched to a gene. The CDR3 is 14 residues long. DNA of the CDR3: TGTGCCAGCAGCTGGACTAGCGGGAATAATGAGCAGTTCTTC. Amino acids: CASSWTSGNNEQFF.

Note on this clonotype: One end of the junction does not line up with germline, which may come from a read error. This chain connects TRBV4-2 to TRBJ2-7; no definite D call. This CDR3 is 15 amino acids long. Germline CDR1 LGHNA, CDR2 YNFKEQ. CDR3 loop: CAISPRIRANYEQYF. As DNA, the CDR3 is TGTGCCATCAGCCCCAGAATCCGGGCAAACTACGAGCAGTACTTC.

In this sample, this clonotype turned up a few times. The chain has TRBV4-3 and TRBJ1-3, with D possibly TRBD1 on 6 matching bases. Per germline, CDR1 LGHNA and CDR2 YSLEER. Trimming shortened V by 0 bases and J by 14 bases, and 17 bases separated the two germline ends. The CDR3 spans 14 residues. DNA of the CDR3: TGCGCCAGCAGCCAAGAAAGCACGACAGGAACGGTATATTTT. It specifies CASSQESTTGTVYF.

The chain has TRBV7-8 and TRBJ2-7, with D perhaps TRBD2 (6 bases). The V gene's germline CDR1 is SGHVS and CDR2 FQNEAQ. This CDR3 region has 14 residues. The V end was cut by 6 bases, the J end by 2 bases, with 14 bases between. Written as DNA, the CDR3 is TGTGCCAGCAGAACCGGGAGACTCCCCTACGAGCAGTACTTC. Translated: CASRTGRLPYEQYF. Combining the CDR3 with reference TRBV7-8 and TRBJ2-7 gives the whole variable domain GAGVSQSPRYKVAKRGQDVALRCDPISGHVSLFWYQQALGQGPEFLTYFQNEAQLDKSGLPSDRFFAERPEGSVSTLKIQRTQQEDSAVYLCASRTGRLPYEQYFGPGTRLTVT.

The V call is TRBV4-3, the J call TRBJ2-7; either TRBD1 or TRBD2 may fit D (5 bases each). The germline CDR1 and CDR2 sequences are LGHNA and YSLEER. There are 14 residues in the CDR3. The V end was cut by 0 bases, the J end by 9 bases, with 15 bases between. The CDR3 DNA is TGCGCCAGCAGCCAAGATCGCCGGGATAGGGGGCAGTACTTC. This gives the protein CASSQDRRDRGQYF.

V and J are TRBV4-3 and TRBJ1-1; 8 bases align to TRBD1. The germline V gene encodes CDR1 LGHNA and CDR2 YSLEER. Trimming removed 7 bases from V and 3 bases from J; junction bases left unmatched: 7. The CDR3 covers 14 residues. The CDR3 DNA sequence: TGCGCCAGCACCCCAGGGGGCTCACACACTGAAGCTTTCTTT. It yields the protein CASTPGGSHTEAFF.

This clonotype was recorded a few times. Mismatch with germline at one junction end may stem from a read error. The chain uses TRBV7-7 and TRBJ2-1; D is ambiguous. The germline CDR1 and CDR2 sequences are SSHAT and FNYEAQ (reference sequence). CDR3 size: 13 residues. The CDR3 sequence: CASSLDPRTPVFF. The CDR3 region has the DNA TGTGCTAGCAGCTTGGATCCTAGGACCCCTGTGTTCTTC.

The chain has TRBV12-3 or TRBV12-4 and TRBJ2-7; 8 bases are shared with TRBD2. There are 14 residues in the CDR3. Germline trimming cut 6 bases from V and 4 bases from J; bases unmatched to any gene: 8. CDR3 protein: CASRASGSDYEQYF. DNA for the CDR3: TGTGCCAGCAGGGCGAGCGGGAGCGATTACGAGCAGTACTTC.

V usage is TRBV29-1 and J usage is TRBJ1-3, with a possible D match to TRBD1 (6 bases). V lost 4 bases, J lost 2 bases, and 15 bases lay in between. Per the germline V gene, CDR1 is SQVTM and CDR2 is ANQGSEA. This CDR3 contains 15 residues. The CDR3: CSVAEPRTAGNTIYF. The DNA of the CDR3 is TGCAGCGTTGCCGAGCCTAGGACAGCTGGAAACACCATATATTTT.

V and J are TRBV5-6 and TRBJ2-7, with TRBD2 matching 7 bases. CDR1 SGHDT and CDR2 YYEEEE come from the germline V gene. The CDR3 loop spans 15 amino acids. With 0 bases clipped from V and 4 bases from J, the junction kept 7 bases outside the gene matches. The CDR3 bases are TGTGCCAGCAGCTTGGCTGCGGGAGTGGCTTACGAGCAGTACTTC. This sequence encodes CASSLAAGVAYEQYF.

The V gene is TRBV5-1, the J gene TRBJ2-7; D possibly corresponds to TRBD1 (6 bases). Per germline, CDR1 SGHRS and CDR2 YFSETQ. CDR3 length: 17 amino acids. The V end lost 0 bases, the J end lost 3 bases, and 19 bases lay between the germline ends. This CDR3 is CASSLGTFGTIGYEQYF. CDR3 DNA: TGCGCCAGCAGCTTGGGGACCTTCGGGACAATCGGCTACGAGCAGTACTTC.

This clonotype came up a few times. The chain employs TRBV7-9 and TRBJ2-7, with 9 bases aligning to TRBD2. The CDR3 extends over 14 amino acids. The V gene end was trimmed by 5 bases and the J gene end by 3 bases; junction bases not matched to a gene: 5. Per germline, CDR1 SEHNR and CDR2 FQNEAQ (reference sequence). For the CDR3, the DNA is TGTGCCAGCAGCCCTAGCGGGGTATTCTACGAGCAGTACTTC. It encodes CASSPSGVFYEQYF. The whole variable domain, remainder taken from reference TRBV7-9 and TRBJ2-7, is DTGVSQNPRHKITKRGQNVTFRCDPISEHNRLYWYRQTLGQGPEFLTYFQNEAQLEKSRLLSDRFSAERPKGSFSTLEIQRTEQGDSAMYLCASSPSGVFYEQYFGPGTRLTVT.

The sample holds many counts of this clonotype. The rearrangement uses TRBV7-6 and TRBJ2-3, with TRBD2 matching 10 bases. The germline V gene encodes CDR1 SGHVS and CDR2 FNYEAQ. The CDR3 covers 16 residues. The junction had 8 bases not matched to a gene; V was cut back by 5 bases and J by 3 bases. In DNA form, the CDR3 reads TGTGCCAGCAGCCTATTAGCGGGAGGCCCTACAGATACGCAGTATTTT. It codes for CASSLLAGGPTDTQYF.

This clonotype has more than one count but fewer than ten. The V call is TRBV29-1, the J call TRBJ2-7; 10 bases are a match to TRBD1. This CDR3 has 13 amino acids. Unmatched junction bases numbered 9, after V lost 6 bases and J lost 7 bases. Germline V lookup: CDR1 SQVTM, CDR2 ANQGSEA. The CDR3 region has the DNA TGCAGCGTCACCGGGACAGGGGCGGGAGAGCAGTACTTC. It specifies CSVTGTGAGEQYF.

This clonotype has at least ten counts. This chain uses TRBV9 with TRBJ2-1, with TRBD2 as a possible D gene (7 bases). V dropped 1 base and J dropped 5 bases, with 22 bases sitting between them. The CDR3 sequence is 18 residues long. Germline-derived CDR1 and CDR2 are SGDLS and YYNGEE. CDR3 residues: CASSVRGGESPSDNEQFF. CDR3 in DNA: TGTGCCAGCAGCGTAAGGGGGGGCGAGAGTCCATCGGACAATGAGCAGTTCTTC.

This clonotype was seen a handful of times. CDR3 bases: TGCAGTGCTAGAGGGAGGACTAGCGGGAGACCATACAATGAGCAGTTCTTC. This encodes CSARGRTSGRPYNEQFF. This rearrangement joins TRBV20-1 to TRBJ2-1; 13 bases match TRBD2. V gave up 1 base and J gave up 4 bases; unmatched junction bases: 7. This CDR3 is built from 17 residues. Germline V gene data show CDR1 as DFQATT and CDR2 as SNEGSKA (reference sequence).

This clonotype has just a few counts. The chain has TRBV4-1 and TRBJ2-5; D is unresolved. Germline CDR1 is MGHRA and CDR2 is YSYEKL. Between the trimmed V and J ends, which lost 0 bases and 2 bases, there was a span of 7 bases. The CDR3 contains 14 residues. CDR3 in amino acids: CASSQEGRQETQYF. CDR3 nucleotides: TGCGCCAGCAGCCAAGAAGGGCGACAAGAGACCCAGTACTTC.

This clonotype was counted ten times or more. J is TRBJ2-1 and V is TRBV29-1; TRBD2 matches 9 bases. The CDR3 length is 16 residues. The junction had 5 bases not matched to a gene; V was cut back by 2 bases and J by 0 bases. Germline V gene data show CDR1 as SQVTM and CDR2 as ANQGSEA. The CDR3, as DNA: TGCAGCGTTGAAAGCCTAGCGGGGCACTCCTACAATGAGCAGTTCTTC. Translating it yields CSVESLAGHSYNEQFF.

This clonotype was seen a few times. The gene calls are TRBV9 and TRBJ1-4; D call uncertain. Germline V CDR1 and CDR2: SGDLS, YYNGEE. The CDR3 is made up of 15 amino acids. The V end was cut by 2 bases, the J end by 5 bases, with 13 bases between. CDR3 DNA: TGTGCCAGCAGCGTTCACATTGGTCCAAATGAAAAACTGTTTTTT. Encoded protein: CASSVHIGPNEKLFF.

This clonotype was picked up a small number of times. The chain combines TRBV28 with TRBJ1-3; D unclear. Germline lookup yields CDR1 MDHEN and CDR2 SYDVKM. The CDR3 totals 17 residues. V gave up 3 bases and J gave up 0 bases, with 15 bases separating them. CDR3 coding DNA: TGTGCCAGCAGTTTTGTCTACAGCCTGAGCTCTGGAAACACCATATATTTT. It translates to CASSFVYSLSSGNTIYF.